The rows below give T cell receptor beta chains drawn from one sample of a study of human T cells and chemical hapten exposure. TCRdb re-analysed the RACE reads in MiXCR, keeping a single row per CDR3 protein. Among 150,000 to 200,000 distinct CDR3 sequences, 28% were seen once, and the ten largest hold approximately 2.1%. The sample in question was whole blood, obtained in connection with sensitization to the hapten diphenylcyclopropenone (DPC). These receptors all come from a woman under 30 with alopecia areata. Some clones in this sample may be carry-over from other donors' samples. Each CDR3 is given with its conserved first and last residue. D genes are given only for firm matches. A row's size may be missing; if present it is once, few, many or a size class.

J: TRBJ2-1; D: -; V: TRBV9; size: -; CDR3: CASSPRPFLYNEQFF; DNA: TGTGCCAGCAGCCCCCGACCCTTCCTCTACAATGAGCAGTTCTTC
J: TRBJ2-1; D: TRBD2; V: TRBV6-2/TRBV6-3; size: -; CDR3: CASSYNLAGDNEQFF; DNA: TGTGCCAGCAGTTACAATCTTGCGGGAGATAATGAGCAGTTCTTC
J: TRBJ2-3; D: -; V: TRBV25-1; size: -; CDR3: CASSATGEDTQYF; DNA: TGTGCCAGCAGTGCCACGGGGGAAGATACGCAGTATTTT
J: TRBJ2-7; D: -; V: TRBV4-3; size: many; CDR3: CASSQVRDYEQYF; DNA: TGCGCCAGCAGCCAAGTCCGGGACTACGAGCAGTACTTC
J: TRBJ2-7; D: -; V: TRBV5-1; size: -; CDR3: CASSPGPPYEQYF; DNA: TGCGCCAGCAGCCCTGGACCCCCCTACGAGCAGTACTTC
J: TRBJ1-5; D: TRBD1; V: TRBV5-1; size: -; CDR3: CASSLAGGMNQPQHF; DNA: TGCGCCAGCAGCTTGGCAGGGGGCATGAATCAGCCCCAGCATTTT
J: TRBJ1-3; D: -; V: TRBV6-1; size: -; CDR3: CASSRTSSGNTIYF; DNA: TGTGCCAGCAGCAGGACAAGCTCTGGAAACACCATATATTTT
J: TRBJ2-6; D: -; V: TRBV12-3/TRBV12-4; size: few; CDR3: CASSSVAVRSSGANVLTF; DNA: TGTGCCAGCAGTTCTGTGGCAGTAAGGAGCTCTGGGGCCAACGTCCTGACTTTC
J: TRBJ1-2; D: -; V: TRBV28; size: -; CDR3: CASSANRDGYGYTF; DNA: TGTGCCAGCAGCGCGAACAGGGACGGATATGGCTACACCTTC
J: TRBJ1-2; D: TRBD1; V: TRBV7-2; size: few; CDR3: CASSERVQGAEYGYTF; DNA: TGTGCCAGCAGCGAGAGAGTCCAGGGGGCCGAGTATGGCTACACCTTC
J: TRBJ1-1; D: TRBD1; V: TRBV5-4; size: -; CDR3: CASSKTGGAKAFF; DNA: TGTGCCAGCAGCAAAACAGGGGGCGCAAAGGCTTTCTTT
J: TRBJ2-7; D: -; V: TRBV11-2; size: -; CDR3: CASSRWGPQDYEQYF; DNA: TGTGCCAGCAGCCGCTGGGGCCCACAAGACTACGAGCAGTACTTC
J: TRBJ1-1; D: -; V: TRBV21-1; size: -; CDR3: CASSPLTGDGTEAFF; DNA: TGTGCCAGCAGTCCACTGACAGGGGATGGGACTGAAGCTTTCTTT
J: TRBJ2-7; D: -; V: TRBV29-1; size: -; CDR3: CSVGPGSAPREQYF; DNA: TGCAGCGTCGGACCCGGGTCAGCACCGAGGGAGCAGTACTTC
J: TRBJ1-3; D: -; V: TRBV20-1; size: -; CDR3: CSAVTGSGNTIYF; DNA: TGCAGTGCGGTTACAGGTTCTGGAAACACCATATATTTT
J: TRBJ1-4; D: -; V: TRBV4-1; size: -; CDR3: CASRRAGVNEKLFF; DNA: TGCGCCAGCAGACGGGCCGGGGTTAATGAAAAACTGTTTTTT
J: TRBJ2-2; D: -; V: TRBV27; size: -; CDR3: CASSLITGELFF; DNA: TGTGCCAGCAGTTTAATCACCGGGGAGCTGTTTTTT
J: TRBJ2-1; D: -; V: TRBV6-4; size: -; CDR3: CASSRDFNNEQFF; DNA: TGTGCCAGCAGCCGGGACTTCAACAATGAGCAGTTCTTC
J: TRBJ1-2; D: -; V: TRBV5-1; size: -; CDR3: CASAIQGNYGYTF; DNA: TGCGCCAGCGCGATACAGGGAAACTATGGCTACACCTTC
J: TRBJ1-5; D: -; V: TRBV29-1; size: few; CDR3: CSVGGKSNQPQHF; DNA: TGCAGCGTTGGGGGCAAGAGCAATCAGCCCCAGCATTTT